These 21 T cell receptor beta chains share one sample of origin, sequenced in a study of OX40 agonist ivuxolimab in advanced cancers. Some clones are missing from TCRdb's copy, which holds only in-frame ones; the method was immunoSEQ multiplex PCR. The sample records tens of thousands of clones, approximately 87% being singletons. The input for sequencing was CD4+ or CD8+ T cells sorted from blood, taken in a trial of the OX40 agonist ivuxolimab. These receptor sequences come from an adult with an advanced solid tumor such as melanoma, head and neck, liver or kidney cancer.

The chain has TRBV7-2 and TRBJ1-5; D possibly corresponds to TRBD1 (5 bases). Trimming took 5 bases from V and 3 from J, leaving 14 bases between them. The germline gives CDR1 SGHTA, CDR2 FQGNSA. The CDR3 is 15 amino acids. CDR3 bases: TGTGCCAGCAGCGTCCAGGGAACCGACAATCAGCCCCAGCATTTT. It specifies CASSVQGTDNQPQHF.

Comments on this clone: Different DNA sequences within this sample yield the same CDR3. V is TRBV7-3 and J is TRBJ2-3, with D uncertain. V lost 5 bases, J lost 2 bases, and 11 bases lay in between. Germline lookup yields CDR1 SGHTA and CDR2 FQGTGA. The CDR3 contains 14 residues. The CDR3 coding sequence is TGTGCCAGCAGCCCCCTTTCGTCCACAGATACGCAGTATTTT. Encoded protein: CASSPLSSTDTQYF.

The V gene is TRBV9, the J gene TRBJ2-5, with D maybe TRBD2 (6 bases). V was pared by 3 bases and J by 5 bases, with 17 bases between. CDR1 and CDR2 from the germline V gene are SGDLS and YYNGEE. The CDR3 has 15 residues. This CDR3 is CASSARTLAGETQYF. CDR3 coding DNA: TGTGCCAGCAGCGCCCGCACACTAGCTGGGGAGACCCAGTACTTC.

The rearrangement joins TRBV4-2 to TRBJ1-3, with D perhaps TRBD1 (5 bases). Germline-derived CDR1 and CDR2 are LGHNA and YNFKEQ. CDR3 length: 16 residues. V dropped 0 bases and J dropped 2 bases, with 11 bases sitting between them. As DNA, the CDR3 is TGTGCCAGCAGCCAAGAGGGGGGTGTCGCTGGAAACACCATATATTTT. This sequence encodes CASSQEGGVAGNTIYF.

The rearrangement links TRBV6-5 to TRBJ1-2; TRBD1 agrees at 9 bases. This CDR3 is 15 amino acids long. V lost 0 bases and J lost 4; bases outside the gene matches: 3. In germline, CDR1 is MNHEY, CDR2 SVGAGI. For the CDR3, the DNA is TGTGCCAGCAGTTACTCGGGACAGGGAGGCTATGGCTACACCTTC. The encoded protein is CASSYSGQGGYGYTF.

This clone was seen a single time. This sequence joins TRBV5-6 and TRBJ2-3; TRBD2 aligns across 13 bases. This CDR3 has 15 residues. J lost 5 bases, V lost 4 bases, and 4 bases had no gene match. Germline V gene sequence: CDR1 SGHDT, CDR2 YYEEEE. The CDR3 loop reads CASSTSGGAVDTQYF. The CDR3 DNA reads as TGTGCCAGCAGCACTAGCGGGGGGGCAGTAGATACGCAGTATTTT. The variable domain in full, with the rest retrieved from reference TRBV5-6 and TRBJ2-3, is DAGVTQSPTHLIKTRGQQVTLRCSPKSGHDTVSWYQQALGQGPQFIFQYYEEEERQRGNFPDRFSGHQFPNYSSELNVNALLLGDSALYLCASSTSGGAVDTQYFGPGTRLTVL.

The chain carries TRBV6-5 and TRBJ2-5; no clear D gene. The CDR3 is made up of 11 amino acids. Germline V gene lookup returns CDR1 MNHEY and CDR2 SVGAGI. Trimming left V 6 bases short and J 4 bases short, with 6 bases between. CDR3 protein: CASSLRETQYF. CDR3 sequence (DNA): TGTGCCAGCAGCTTAAGAGAGACCCAGTACTTC.

This chain uses TRBV9 with TRBJ1-2, with 8 bases that match TRBD1. The CDR3 is 16 amino acids. In germline, CDR1 is SGDLS, CDR2 YYNGEE. J gave up 7 bases and V 1 base, and 12 bases lay outside the gene matches. The CDR3 protein is CASSVPDRGPQGGYTF. Written as DNA, the CDR3 is TGTGCCAGCAGCGTACCCGACAGGGGCCCGCAAGGTGGCTACACCTTC.

CDR3 sequence reads: CASSRQGYSGNTIYF. The CDR3 DNA follows: TGTGCCAGCAGTAGACAGGGATACTCTGGAAACACCATATATTTT. This sequence joins TRBV6-5 and TRBJ1-3; 7 bases line up with TRBD1. The V gene end was trimmed by 5 bases and the J gene end by 0 bases; junction bases not matched to a gene: 4. The CDR3 consists of 15 residues. The germline V gene has CDR1 MNHEY and CDR2 SVGAGI.

The chain carries TRBV4-3 and TRBJ1-5; no clear D. Trimming pared 2 bases from V and 4 bases from J, leaving 6 bases between. Germline loops: CDR1 LGHNA, CDR2 YSLEER. The CDR3 is 13 residues long. The CDR3 protein is CASSQQSNQPQHF. The CDR3 DNA sequence: TGCGCCAGCAGCCAACAGAGTAATCAGCCCCAGCATTTT.

The chain is built from TRBV18 and TRBJ1-2, with 10 positions matching TRBD1. The CDR3 spans 15 residues. The germline V gene has CDR1 KGHSH and CDR2 LQKENI. J was trimmed by 6 bases and V by 4 bases; bases with no gene match: 8. The chain's CDR3 is CASSRQDRGIDGYTF. The DNA of the CDR3 is TGTGCCAGCTCACGACAGGACAGGGGGATCGATGGCTACACCTTC.

This chain connects TRBV4-1 to TRBJ2-1; D is undetermined. This CDR3 has 14 amino acids. V lost 4 bases and J 10 bases, leaving 17 bases between the germline ends. Per the germline V gene, CDR1 is MGHRA and CDR2 is YSYEKL. This chain's CDR3 is CASSRSSPVDEQFF. The CDR3 DNA reads TGCGCCAGCAGCCGGAGCTCCCCGGTAGACGAGCAGTTCTTC.

This chain links TRBV7-2 with TRBJ2-7; TRBD2 matches 7 bases. This CDR3 comprises 13 residues. Germline-derived CDR1 and CDR2 are SGHTA and FQGNSA. V was clipped by 5 bases and J by 0 bases; unmatched bases: 1. CDR3: CASSGDYSYEQYF. DNA of the CDR3: TGTGCCAGCAGCGGGGACTACTCCTACGAGCAGTACTTC.

The CDR3 loop is CASSRENTEAFF. The DNA for the CDR3 is TGTGCCAGCTCACGGGAGAACACTGAAGCTTTCTTT. The chain uses TRBV18 and TRBJ1-1; D is undetermined. CDR3 size: 12 residues. The germline V and J ends were trimmed by 4 bases and 1 base, with 4 bases remaining between them. The germline CDR1 and CDR2 sequences are KGHSH and LQKENI. Based on the CDR3 plus reference TRBV18 and TRBJ1-1, the full variable domain is NAGVMQNPRHLVRRRGQEARLRCSPMKGHSHVYWYRQLPEEGLKFMVYLQKENIIDESGMPKERFSAEFPKEGPSILRIQQVVRGDSAAYFCASSRENTEAFFGQGTRLTVV.

The chain employs TRBV5-1 and TRBJ2-1, with 9 bases aligning to TRBD1. The trim removed 4 bases at V and 7 bases at J, leaving 9 bases unmatched. Germline V gene data show CDR1 as SGHRS and CDR2 as YFSETQ. The CDR3 has 15 amino acids. The CDR3 DNA is TGCGCCAGCAGCATACAGGGGGCCAGGGGGAATGAGCAGTTCTTC. Encoded protein: CASSIQGARGNEQFF.

V gene TRBV9 combines with J gene TRBJ2-2; 14 nucleotides match TRBD2. The J segment lost 5 bases and the V segment lost 4 bases, leaving 7 bases of the junction unmatched. The CDR3 sequence is 17 residues long. Germline V lookup: CDR1 SGDLS, CDR2 YYNGEE. The CDR3 DNA is TGTGCCAGCAGCCCCCGACTAGCGGGGGGGCGAACCGGGGAGCTGTTTTTT. Protein: CASSPRLAGGRTGELFF.

V and J are TRBV7-9 and TRBJ2-7, with D perhaps TRBD1 (5 bases). From germline, CDR1 is SEHNR and CDR2 FQNEAQ (reference sequence). V was cut by 5 bases and J by 1 base, with 12 bases left in between. The CDR3 has 14 residues. The CDR3 loop reads CASSPGARSYEQYF. The CDR3 nucleotides read TGTGCCAGCAGCCCTGGGGCCAGGTCCTACGAGCAGTACTTC.

This chain uses TRBV19 with TRBJ1-4; D remains ambiguous. This CDR3 spans 13 amino acids. Germline V gene lookup returns CDR1 LNHDA and CDR2 SQIVND (reference sequence). Trimming shortened V by 9 bases and J by 7 bases, and 15 bases separated the two germline ends. Written as DNA, the CDR3 is TGTGCCAGGCCGGCGGGGTTTGGTGAAAAACTGTTTTTT. Translating gives CARPAGFGEKLFF.

This chain links TRBV7-2 with TRBJ1-4; 8 bases are a match to TRBD1. Germline CDR1 is SGHTA and CDR2 is FQGNSA. Trimming removed 1 base from V and 7 bases from J; junction bases left unmatched: 5. The CDR3 is 15 amino acids. CDR3 bases: TGTGCCAGCAGCTTAGGACAGGGGATGGGTGAAAAACTGTTTTTT. It is translated as CASSLGQGMGEKLFF.

The V and J genes are TRBV5-5 and TRBJ2-7, with TRBD2 as a possible D gene (6 bases). Germline-derived CDR1 and CDR2 are SGHKS and YYEKEE (reference sequence). V dropped 2 bases and J dropped 0 bases, with 12 bases sitting between them. This CDR3 region has 15 residues. CDR3 DNA sequence: TGTGCCAGCAGCTTAACCCCGGACTACTCCTACGAGCAGTACTTC. It encodes CASSLTPDYSYEQYF.

V usage is TRBV18 and J usage is TRBJ2-3, with 8 nucleotides matching TRBD2. V was clipped by 2 bases and J by 5 bases; unmatched bases: 6. This CDR3 is built from 15 residues. In germline, CDR1 is KGHSH, CDR2 LQKENI. The CDR3 DNA reads TGTGCCAGCTCACCAGGCGGGGGGCCGGGAGATACGCAGTATTTT. Amino acids: CASSPGGGPGDTQYF. Drawing the rest from reference TRBV18 and TRBJ2-3, the complete variable domain is NAGVMQNPRHLVRRRGQEARLRCSPMKGHSHVYWYRQLPEEGLKFMVYLQKENIIDESGMPKERFSAEFPKEGPSILRIQQVVRGDSAAYFCASSPGGGPGDTQYFGPGTRLTVL.